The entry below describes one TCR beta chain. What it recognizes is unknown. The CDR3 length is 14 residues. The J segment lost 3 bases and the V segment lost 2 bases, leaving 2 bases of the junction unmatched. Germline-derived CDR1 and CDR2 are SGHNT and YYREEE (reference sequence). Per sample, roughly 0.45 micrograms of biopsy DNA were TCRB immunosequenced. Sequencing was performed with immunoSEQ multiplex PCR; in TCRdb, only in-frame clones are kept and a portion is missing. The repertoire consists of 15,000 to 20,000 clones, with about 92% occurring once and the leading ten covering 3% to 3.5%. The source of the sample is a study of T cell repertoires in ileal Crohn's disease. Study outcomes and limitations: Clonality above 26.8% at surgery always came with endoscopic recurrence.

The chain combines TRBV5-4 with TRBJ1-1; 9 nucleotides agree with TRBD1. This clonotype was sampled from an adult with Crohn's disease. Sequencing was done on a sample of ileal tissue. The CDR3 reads CASSFDRGDTEAFF. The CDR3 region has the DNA TGTGCCAGCAGCTTTGACAGGGGGGACACTGAAGCTTTCTTT.